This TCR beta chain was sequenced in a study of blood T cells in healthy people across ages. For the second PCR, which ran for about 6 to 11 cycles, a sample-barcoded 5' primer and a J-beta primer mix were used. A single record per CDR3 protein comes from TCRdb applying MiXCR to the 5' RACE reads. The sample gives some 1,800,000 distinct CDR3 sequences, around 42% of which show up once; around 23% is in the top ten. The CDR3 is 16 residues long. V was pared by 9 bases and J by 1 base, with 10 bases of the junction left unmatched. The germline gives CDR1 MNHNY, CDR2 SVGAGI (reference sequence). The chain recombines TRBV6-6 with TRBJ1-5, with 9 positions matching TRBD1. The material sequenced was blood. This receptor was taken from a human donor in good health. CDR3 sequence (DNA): TGTGCCAGTAGGACAGGGGAGTTGTCGAGCAATCAGCCCCAGCATTTT. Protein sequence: CASRTGELSSNQPQHF.